The source of this T cell receptor (beta chain) is a study of PD-1 blockade in classical Hodgkin lymphoma. Worth noting for this clone: Antigen: not known.

Study-level results: Those achieving complete response showed baseline diversity like newly diagnosed patients. Significantly greater TCR diversity emerged by C4D1 in CD4+ cells but not CD8+ cells. Exclusion applied to patients who initiated nivolumab less than 1 year following ASCT.

Indicated time point: cycle 4 day 1 (C4D1), after less than 7 weeks of nivolumab. Patients all relapsed after autologous stem cell transplantation, and there was variation in brentuximab vedotin exposure. Sequencing was performed with immunoSEQ multiplex PCR; in TCRdb, only in-frame clones are kept and a portion is missing. The sample yields roughly 94,000 clones, around 93% seen once. Trimming cost V 4 bases and J 3 bases, with 9 bases left between them. This CDR3 comprises 13 residues. Germline CDR1 and CDR2: LNHNV and YYDKDF (reference sequence). The sample in question was peripheral blood mononuclear cells (PBMCs), obtained before the fourth cycle of nivolumab. The clonotype was recovered from a human donor with classical Hodgkin lymphoma. The chain has TRBV15 and TRBJ1-1, with D possibly matching TRBD1 (5 bases). The CDR3 DNA is TGTGCCACCAGCATGCGGGGGGACACTGAAGCTTTCTTT. Protein: CATSMRGDTEAFF.